These 4 T cell receptor beta chains originate from one sample sequenced in a study of control samples from healthy donors and cancer patients. Only in-frame clones appear in the TCRdb table, and some are missing; sequencing was by immunoSEQ multiplex PCR. Among 55,000 to 85,000 clones listed, 87% were seen once. What was sequenced was PBMCs. The receptors shown here come from a woman in her 50s with head and neck cancer.

In DNA form, the CDR3 reads TGTGCCAGCAGCTTAGGACAGCTCACCGGGGAGCTGTTTTTT. This sequence encodes CASSLGQLTGELFF. The chain links TRBV7-9 to TRBJ2-2, with TRBD1 as a possible D gene (5 bases). The CDR3 is 14 amino acids. The V end lost 1 base, the J end lost 4 bases, and 7 bases lay between the germline ends. Germline V CDR1 and CDR2: SEHNR, FQNEAQ (reference sequence).

V is TRBV6-4 and J is TRBJ2-7; maybe TRBD1 (5 bases). V lost 3 bases and J lost 2, with 8 bases in between. Germline loops: CDR1 MRHNA, CDR2 SNTAGT. The CDR3 runs 13 residues. The CDR3 loop is CASSETATYEQYF. The CDR3 coding sequence is TGTGCCAGCAGTGAGACAGCAACCTACGAGCAGTACTTC.

The V and J genes are TRBV9 and TRBJ1-2; D call uncertain. The CDR3 has 15 residues. Germline CDR1 is SGDLS and CDR2 is YYNGEE. V lost 4 bases and J lost 0, with 13 bases in between. The CDR3 reads CASSPREGTNYGYTF. Here the CDR3 DNA reads TGTGCCAGCAGCCCAAGGGAAGGTACTAACTATGGCTACACCTTC.

The chain couples TRBV5-5 to TRBJ1-1; D is undetermined. Trimming pared 5 bases from V and 0 bases from J, leaving 8 bases between. Germline assignment: CDR1 SGHKS and CDR2 YYEKEE (reference sequence). CDR3 size: 13 residues. The CDR3 reads CASRGRLNTEAFF. The DNA for the CDR3 is TGTGCCAGCAGGGGGAGGTTGAACACTGAAGCTTTCTTT. The entire variable domain, with the rest obtained from reference TRBV5-5 and TRBJ1-1, is as follows: DAGVTQSPTHLIKTRGQQVTLRCSPISGHKSVSWYQQVLGQGPQFIFQYYEKEERGRGNFPDRFSARQFPNYSSELNVNALLLGDSALYLCASRGRLNTEAFFGQGTRLTVV.